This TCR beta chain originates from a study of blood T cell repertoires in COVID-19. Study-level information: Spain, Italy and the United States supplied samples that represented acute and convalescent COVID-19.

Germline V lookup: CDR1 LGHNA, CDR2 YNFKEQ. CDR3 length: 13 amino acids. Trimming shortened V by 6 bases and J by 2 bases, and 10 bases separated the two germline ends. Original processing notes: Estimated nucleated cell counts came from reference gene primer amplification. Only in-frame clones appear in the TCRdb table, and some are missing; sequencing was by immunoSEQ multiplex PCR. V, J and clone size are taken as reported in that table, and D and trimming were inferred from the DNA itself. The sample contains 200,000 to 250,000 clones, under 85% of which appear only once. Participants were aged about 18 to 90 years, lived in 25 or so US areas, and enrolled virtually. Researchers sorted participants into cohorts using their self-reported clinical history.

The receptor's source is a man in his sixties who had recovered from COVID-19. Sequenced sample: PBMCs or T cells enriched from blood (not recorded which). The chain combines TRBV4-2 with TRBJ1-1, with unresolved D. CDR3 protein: CASRSGFNTEAFF. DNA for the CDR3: TGTGCCAGCAGATCGGGTTTTAACACTGAAGCTTTCTTT.